The 29 T cell receptor beta chains given below trace back to one sample, sequenced in a study of CXCR3-negative and CXCR3-positive naive CD8 T cells. General observations from the study: Naive cells with CXCR3 showed TRB CDR3s that were more hydrophobic than those in CXCR3-negative naive cells.

The authors prepared UMI-labeled TRB cDNA libraries by 5' RACE. TCRdb derives one entry per CDR3 protein from the 5' RACE reads, leaving out DNA. The sample data list some 140,000 distinct CDR3 sequences. These receptors' antigens are unknown. Sequenced input: naive CXCR3+ CD8+ T cells from blood. Regarding subset: CD45RO-CCR7+CD27+CD95- naive CD8+ T cells expressing CXCR3 (TNR3+). These receptors were obtained from a human donor in good health. Some clones in this sample may be carry-over from other donors' samples.

This chain connects TRBV29-1 to TRBJ2-1; the TCRdb D gene call, TRBD2, has no DNA to confirm it. The CDR3 has 16 residues. Per germline, CDR1 SQVTM and CDR2 ANQGSEA. The CDR3 sequence: CSGELGLAETYNEQFF.

V and J are TRBV7-8 and TRBJ2-1; TCRdb proposes TRBD2, but this gene call is untestable without DNA. CDR3 length: 15 residues. Germline CDR1 is SGHVS and CDR2 is FQNEAQ. The CDR3 loop reads CASSLLVGRNNEQFF.

The CDR3 reads CASSHSGTGSYEQYF. The J gene is TRBJ2-7, the V gene TRBV4-1; TCRdb outputs TRBD1, but without DNA this stays unchecked. CDR3 size: 15 residues. Germline V gene sequence: CDR1 MGHRA, CDR2 YSYEKL.

The V gene is TRBV6-6, the J gene TRBJ2-3. Germline V lookup: CDR1 MNHNY, CDR2 SVGAGI (reference sequence). The length of the CDR3 is 15 residues. CDR3 sequence reads: CASSLGYQAPDTQYF.

The chain links TRBV9 to TRBJ1-2; as DNA is missing, the TRBD1 call by TCRdb cannot be tested. The CDR3 contains 15 residues. Germline V CDR1 and CDR2: SGDLS, YYNGEE. The CDR3 is CASSVDRGGNYGYTF.

The CDR3 sequence: CASSLSTRQPEKLFF. The V call is TRBV7-9, the J call TRBJ1-4; TCRdb gives TRBD1 as the D gene, but with no DNA this cannot be confirmed. The CDR3 totals 15 residues. Germline V gene data show CDR1 as SEHNR and CDR2 as FQNEAQ (reference sequence).

This chain uses TRBV4-2 with TRBJ2-3; there is no DNA to check the TCRdb D call of TRBD1. Per the germline V gene, CDR1 is LGHNA and CDR2 is YNFKEQ. The CDR3 spans 15 residues. The CDR3 loop reads CASSHPGASTDTQYF.

V gene TRBV29-1 combines with J gene TRBJ2-7; TCRdb's assignment of TRBD1 cannot be checked, as there is no DNA. Germline loops: CDR1 SQVTM, CDR2 ANQGSEA. The CDR3 length is 13 residues. The CDR3 protein is CSAASGGGLEQYF.

The CDR3 region is CASSLDVIPYEQYF. The V call is TRBV5-1, the J call TRBJ2-7. The CDR3 contains 14 residues. Germline V gene sequence: CDR1 SGHRS, CDR2 YFSETQ.

The rearrangement joins TRBV25-1 to TRBJ2-5; TCRdb's assignment of TRBD2 cannot be checked, as there is no DNA. The germline gives CDR1 MGHDK, CDR2 SYGVNS. The CDR3 consists of 17 residues. This CDR3 reads CASSENLIAGGSETQYF.

The gene calls are TRBV4-3 and TRBJ1-2; TCRdb gives TRBD1 as the D gene, but with no DNA this cannot be confirmed. The germline CDR1 and CDR2 sequences are LGHNA and YSLEER. The length of the CDR3 is 16 residues. The CDR3 sequence: CASSQDLGQGNYGYTF.

The chain links TRBV4-2 to TRBJ2-1; TCRdb calls TRBD1, which cannot be checked without DNA. Germline values: CDR1 LGHNA, CDR2 YNFKEQ. This CDR3 has 14 residues. CDR3 residues: CASRGRESYNEQLF.

The chain uses TRBV6-2 or TRBV6-3 and TRBJ1-5; the D gene TCRdb calls, TRBD1, cannot be checked with no DNA. Germline CDR1 MNHEY, CDR2 SVGEGT. The CDR3 has 13 residues. CDR3 residues: CASSYRDNQPQHF.

The chain has TRBV27 and TRBJ2-7. The CDR3 has 13 amino acids. Germline V gene lookup returns CDR1 MNHEY and CDR2 SMNVEV (reference sequence). Here the CDR3 reads CASSNVWGYEQYF.

J is TRBJ2-7 and V is TRBV7-2. The CDR3 runs 15 residues. Germline V CDR1 and CDR2: SGHTA, FQGNSA. The CDR3 sequence: CASSLEGFASYEQYF.

The J gene is TRBJ2-3, the V gene TRBV27. This CDR3 contains 15 residues. Germline CDR1 and CDR2: MNHEY and SMNVEV (reference sequence). The chain's CDR3 is CASTHAFTSTDTQYF.

The rearrangement links TRBV5-5 to TRBJ2-7. The CDR3 extends over 13 amino acids. Germline V gene lookup returns CDR1 SGHKS and CDR2 YYEKEE (reference sequence). This chain's CDR3 is CASSLDINYEQYF. The full variable domain, with the rest looked up from reference TRBV5-5 and TRBJ2-7, is DAGVTQSPTHLIKTRGQQVTLRCSPISGHKSVSWYQQVLGQGPQFIFQYYEKEERGRGNFPDRFSARQFPNYSSELNVNALLLGDSALYLCASSLDINYEQYFGPGTRLTVT.

The chain carries TRBV24-1 and TRBJ1-2; the TRBD1 assignment by TCRdb is unverifiable without DNA. This CDR3 is built from 15 residues. Germline CDR1 reads KGHDR; CDR2 reads SFDVKD. Here the CDR3 reads CATSDSTGRLDGYTF.

The J gene is TRBJ1-3, the V gene TRBV6-5. The CDR3 is made up of 13 amino acids. Germline V gene sequence: CDR1 MNHEY, CDR2 SVGAGI. Here the CDR3 reads CASSSKVGYTIYF.

The genes are TRBV12-3 or TRBV12-4 and TRBJ2-7; TCRdb reports TRBD1, a call that lacks DNA to check it against. The CDR3 loop spans 15 amino acids. CDR3 sequence reads: CASRYSGAPQVEQYF.

This chain uses TRBV29-1 with TRBJ2-5; absent DNA, TCRdb's TRBD2 call cannot be checked. Germline V gives CDR1 SQVTM, CDR2 ANQGSEA. The length of the CDR3 is 17 residues. The CDR3 loop reads CSVEGLAGVMYQETQYF.

This chain joins TRBV20-1 and TRBJ2-3; TCRdb's assignment of TRBD2 cannot be checked, as there is no DNA. Germline lookup yields CDR1 DFQATT and CDR2 SNEGSKA (reference sequence). The CDR3 totals 16 residues. The CDR3: CSAIPSAGGRSDTQYF.

The chain carries TRBV20-1 and TRBJ2-1; the TRBD2 assignment by TCRdb is unverifiable without DNA. The CDR3 loop spans 17 amino acids. The germline gives CDR1 DFQATT, CDR2 SNEGSKA (reference sequence). The CDR3 here is CSAIGLAGDRPHNEQFF.

The J gene is TRBJ2-7, the V gene TRBV20-1; the TCRdb D gene call, TRBD2, has no DNA to confirm it. Germline CDR1 is DFQATT and CDR2 is SNEGSKA (reference sequence). The length of the CDR3 is 15 residues. CDR3 sequence: CSARDREKTSYEQYF.

CDR3: CSVPRGARNEQFF. The gene calls are TRBV29-1 and TRBJ2-1; TCRdb names TRBD1, which stays unverified in the absence of DNA. The CDR3 has 13 amino acids. The germline V gene has CDR1 SQVTM and CDR2 ANQGSEA.

V usage is TRBV4-1 and J usage is TRBJ2-6. This CDR3 is built from 17 residues. CDR1 and CDR2 (germline): MGHRA, YSYEKL. CDR3 protein: CASSQEVAISGANVLTF.

The J gene is TRBJ2-7, the V gene TRBV28; no DNA is available, so the TRBD2 call from TCRdb remains unchecked. Germline V lookup: CDR1 MDHEN, CDR2 SYDVKM. The length of the CDR3 is 16 residues. This CDR3 is CASGGLAGWISYEQYF.

The chain combines TRBV9 with TRBJ1-1; TCRdb picks TRBD1, but there is no DNA to check that call. The CDR3 has 15 residues. The germline CDR1 and CDR2 sequences are SGDLS and YYNGEE. The CDR3 reads CASSVGGQPFWGAFF.

The J gene is TRBJ2-7, the V gene TRBV29-1. Germline lookup yields CDR1 SQVTM and CDR2 ANQGSEA. CDR3 length: 12 residues. This CDR3 reads CSVLDSSYEQYF.